The clone carrying this T cell receptor beta chain came up once. TCRdb re-clonotyped the PCR reads via MiXCR. The sample carries over 50,000 clones, just under 30% recorded once. The data belong to a study of metastatic and nonmetastatic thyroid tumors. Per germline, CDR1 DFQATT and CDR2 SNEGSKA (reference sequence). The CDR3 has 12 amino acids. V lost 6 bases to trimming and J lost 14 bases; unmatched junction nucleotides: 12. Every patient was untreated before thyroid surgery. The specimen sequenced was blood. This TCR derives from a female donor with papillary thyroid cancer or a benign thyroid nodule (not recorded which). Some clones in this sample may be carry-over from other donors' samples. The chain has TRBV20-1 and TRBJ2-1; 8 nucleotides agree with TRBD2. In DNA, the CDR3 is TGCAGTGCCACAAGCGGCTCGCGGGAGGAGTTCTTC. Translating it yields CSATSGSREEFF.